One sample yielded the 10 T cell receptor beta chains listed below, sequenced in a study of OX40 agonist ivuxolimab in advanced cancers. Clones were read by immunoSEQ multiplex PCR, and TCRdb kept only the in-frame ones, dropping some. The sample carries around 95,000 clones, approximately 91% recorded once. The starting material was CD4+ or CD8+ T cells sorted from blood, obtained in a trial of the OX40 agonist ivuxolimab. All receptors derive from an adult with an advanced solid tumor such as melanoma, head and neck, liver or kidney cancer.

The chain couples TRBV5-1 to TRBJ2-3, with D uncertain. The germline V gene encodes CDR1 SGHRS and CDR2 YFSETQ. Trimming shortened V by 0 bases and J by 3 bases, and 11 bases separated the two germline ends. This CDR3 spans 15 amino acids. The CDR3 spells CASSLAQAVTDTQYF. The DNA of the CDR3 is TGCGCCAGCAGCTTGGCCCAGGCCGTAACAGATACGCAGTATTTT.

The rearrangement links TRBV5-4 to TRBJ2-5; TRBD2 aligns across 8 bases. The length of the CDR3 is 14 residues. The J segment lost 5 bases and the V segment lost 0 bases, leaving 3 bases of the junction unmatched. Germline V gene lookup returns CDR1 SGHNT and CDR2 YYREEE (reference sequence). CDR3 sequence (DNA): TGTGCCAGCAGCTTGGCGGGGGGGCGGGAGACCCAGTACTTC. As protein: CASSLAGGRETQYF.

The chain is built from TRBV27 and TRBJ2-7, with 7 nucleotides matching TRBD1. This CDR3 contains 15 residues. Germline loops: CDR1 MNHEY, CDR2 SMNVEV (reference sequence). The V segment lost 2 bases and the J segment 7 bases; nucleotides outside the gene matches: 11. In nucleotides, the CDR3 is TGTGCCAGCAGTTTACTCCGGGACCCGACAGGGGAGCAGTACTTC. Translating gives CASSLLRDPTGEQYF.

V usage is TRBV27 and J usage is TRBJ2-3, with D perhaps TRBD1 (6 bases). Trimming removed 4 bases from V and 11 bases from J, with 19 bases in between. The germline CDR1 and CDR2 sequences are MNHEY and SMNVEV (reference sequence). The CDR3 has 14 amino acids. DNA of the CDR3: TGTGCCAGCAGTTCGGGGACAACGGCTTTTAGGCAGTATTTT. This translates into CASSSGTTAFRQYF.

The CDR3 DNA sequence: TGCGCCAGCAGCTTACCCGGGACAGGGACTAGCGAGCAGTACTTC. This gives the protein CASSLPGTGTSEQYF. The chain combines TRBV5-1 with TRBJ2-5; TRBD1 might be the D (9 bases). The end of the DNA is better explained by TRBJ2-7, so the J call may be wrong. Germline loops: CDR1 SGHRS, CDR2 YFSETQ. The CDR3 is 15 amino acids.

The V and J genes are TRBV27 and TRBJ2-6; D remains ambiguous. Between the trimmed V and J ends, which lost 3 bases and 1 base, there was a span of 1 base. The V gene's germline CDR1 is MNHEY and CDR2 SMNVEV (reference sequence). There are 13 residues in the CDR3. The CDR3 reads CASSFSGANVLTF. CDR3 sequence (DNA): TGTGCCAGCAGTTTTTCTGGGGCCAACGTCCTGACTTTC.

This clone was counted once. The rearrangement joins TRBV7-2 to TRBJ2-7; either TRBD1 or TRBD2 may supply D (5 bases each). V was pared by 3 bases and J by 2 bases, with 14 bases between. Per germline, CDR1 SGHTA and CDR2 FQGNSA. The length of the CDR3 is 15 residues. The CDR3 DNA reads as TGTGCCAGCAGCTTGCACGGGACGGCGACCTACGAGCAGTACTTC. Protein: CASSLHGTATYEQYF.

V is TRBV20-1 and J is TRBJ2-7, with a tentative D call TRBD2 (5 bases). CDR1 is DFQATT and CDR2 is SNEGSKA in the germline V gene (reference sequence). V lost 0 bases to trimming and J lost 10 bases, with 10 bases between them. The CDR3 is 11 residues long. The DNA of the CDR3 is TGCAGTGCTAGAGAGAGGGTAGAACAGTACTTC. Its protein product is CSARERVEQYF.

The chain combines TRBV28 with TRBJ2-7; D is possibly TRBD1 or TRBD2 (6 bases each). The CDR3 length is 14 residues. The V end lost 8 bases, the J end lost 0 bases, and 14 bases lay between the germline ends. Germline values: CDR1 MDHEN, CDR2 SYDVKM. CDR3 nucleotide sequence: TGTGCCAGCTGTCCGGGGGCCACCTCCTACGAGCAGTACTTC. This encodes CASCPGATSYEQYF.

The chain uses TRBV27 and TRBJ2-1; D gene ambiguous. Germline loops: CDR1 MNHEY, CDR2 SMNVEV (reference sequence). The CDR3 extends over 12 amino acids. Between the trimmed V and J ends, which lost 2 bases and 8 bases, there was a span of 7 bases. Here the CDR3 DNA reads TGTGCCAGCAGTTTAAACCGAGATGAGCAGTTCTTC. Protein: CASSLNRDEQFF.